The source of this TCR beta chain is a study of Graves' ophthalmopathy and Graves' hyperthyroidism. CDR1 is SNHLY and CDR2 is FYNNEI in the germline V gene. The CDR3 is 12 residues long. Notes on this clonotype: What it binds is unknown. The junction shows a germline mismatch at one end, possibly a read error.

The authors amplified TCR beta CDR3 regions, and they did so from RNA transcripts for repertoire sequencing. RT-PCR in the first round used HTBI primers; a second-round multiplex PCR followed. In TCRdb, the multiplex PCR reads were re-called with MiXCR into one record per CDR3 protein. The sample lists more than 300,000 distinct CDR3 sequences, approximately 18% occurring once. Overall study results and limits: Most thyroid-expanded clonotypes exceeding 0.001 frequency were also found in blood. The model's prediction of ophthalmopathy progression had around 70% sensitivity and 72% to 80% specificity.

The chain combines TRBV2 with TRBJ1-1; D not certain. Sequenced material: peripheral blood. The clonotype was recovered from an adult woman with stable Graves' hyperthyroidism. DNA for the CDR3: TGTGCCAGCAAGGGAATGAACGCTGAAGCTTTCTTT. It codes for CASKGMNAEAFF.